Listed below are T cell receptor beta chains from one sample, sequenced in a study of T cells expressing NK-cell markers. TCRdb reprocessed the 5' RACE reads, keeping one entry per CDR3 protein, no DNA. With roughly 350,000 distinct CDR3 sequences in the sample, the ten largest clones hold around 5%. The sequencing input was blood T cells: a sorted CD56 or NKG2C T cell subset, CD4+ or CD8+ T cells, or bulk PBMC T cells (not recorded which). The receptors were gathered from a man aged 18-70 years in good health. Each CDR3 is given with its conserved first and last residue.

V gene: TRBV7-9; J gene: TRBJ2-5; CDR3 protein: CASSYSSGSETQYF
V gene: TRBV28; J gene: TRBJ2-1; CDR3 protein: CASSSRGTTRDNEQFF
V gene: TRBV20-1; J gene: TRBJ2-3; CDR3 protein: CSVRDTQVDTQYF
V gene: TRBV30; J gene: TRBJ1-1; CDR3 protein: CAWGQGRLNTEAFF
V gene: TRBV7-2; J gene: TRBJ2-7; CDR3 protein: CASSLRPSGYSYEQYF
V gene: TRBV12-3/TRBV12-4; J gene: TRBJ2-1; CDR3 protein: CASSRPRLAGTSSYNEQFF
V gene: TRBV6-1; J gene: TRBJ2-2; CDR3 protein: CASTRAGTGELFF
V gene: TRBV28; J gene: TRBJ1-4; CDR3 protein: CASSLGGREEKLFF
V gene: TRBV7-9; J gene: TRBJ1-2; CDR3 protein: CASSQSIDGYTF
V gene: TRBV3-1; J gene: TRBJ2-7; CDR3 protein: CASSQARDSLYEQYF
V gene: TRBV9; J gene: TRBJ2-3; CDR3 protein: CASSVGLAGGASAVTDTQYF
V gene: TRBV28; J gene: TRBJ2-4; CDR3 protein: CATRTSGRGAKNIQYF
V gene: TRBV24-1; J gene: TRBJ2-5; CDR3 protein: CATSRAPGETQYF
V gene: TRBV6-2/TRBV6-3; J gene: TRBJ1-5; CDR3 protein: CASTTLRNQPQHF
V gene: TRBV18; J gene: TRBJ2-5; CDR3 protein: CASSPSGPSGGYQETQYF
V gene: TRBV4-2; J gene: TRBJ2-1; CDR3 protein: CATGLGGGYEQFF
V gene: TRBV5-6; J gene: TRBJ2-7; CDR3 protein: CASSAEAGMLEQYF
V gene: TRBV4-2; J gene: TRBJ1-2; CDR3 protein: CASSQVLTNLAYGYTF